The 19 T cell receptor beta chains given below trace back to one sample, sequenced in a study of T-cell reconstitution after alpha-beta-depleted transplantation in children. Preparation of the TCRbeta library involved a method that used unique molecular identifiers. TCRdb reanalysed the PCR reads using MiXCR and keeps one entry per CDR3 protein. The table records about 200,000 distinct CDR3 sequences, roughly 8.3% of them present only once. Source: PBMCs, mostly from graft donor cells, taken 360 days after TCRalphabeta/CD19-depleted stem cell transplant. These receptors came from a male patient between 2 and 15 years old who had a stem cell transplant for acute myeloid leukemia, so the T cells may come from the graft donor.

Here the CDR3 DNA reads TGCAGCGTGCGCAGCTCTGGGGCCAACGTCCTGACTTTC. It translates to CSVRSSGANVLTF. V gene TRBV29-1 combines with J gene TRBJ2-6; D not certain. Per germline, CDR1 SQVTM and CDR2 ANQGSEA. V lost 6 bases and J lost 0, with 6 bases in between. The CDR3 has 13 residues.

This clonotype was counted many times. The CDR3: CASSLHLSGSSYNEQFF. The CDR3 nucleotides read TGCGCCAGCAGCTTACACCTTAGCGGGAGCTCCTACAATGAGCAGTTCTTC. The chain carries TRBV5-1 and TRBJ2-1, with 9 positions matching TRBD2. The CDR3 runs 17 residues. Germline CDR1 SGHRS, CDR2 YFSETQ. V was clipped by 2 bases and J by 0 bases; unmatched bases: 6.

The chain recombines TRBV7-2 with TRBJ2-1; unclear D gene. This CDR3 spans 16 amino acids. V gave up 1 base and J gave up 4 bases, with 14 bases separating them. Germline CDR1 is SGHTA and CDR2 is FQGNSA. Here the CDR3 DNA reads TGTGCCAGCAGCTTAGGGCTGTCGGCCCCTTACAATGAGCAGTTCTTC. It specifies CASSLGLSAPYNEQFF.

The table lists this clonotype with many counts. This chain joins TRBV29-1 and TRBJ2-3; 10 nucleotides align to TRBD1. Losses at the gene ends were 4 bases for V and 5 bases for J; bases not matched to a gene: 6. Germline loops: CDR1 SQVTM, CDR2 ANQGSEA. This CDR3 has 14 amino acids. The DNA of the CDR3 is TGCAGCGTTGCAACCGGGACAGGGGAAGATACGCAGTATTTT. Amino acids: CSVATGTGEDTQYF.

A few counts support this clonotype. The V call is TRBV11-1, the J call TRBJ1-3; TRBD1 aligns across 7 bases. Germline values: CDR1 SGHAT, CDR2 FQDESV (reference sequence). The CDR3 totals 15 residues. V shed 3 bases, J shed 3 bases, and the junction held 5 bases outside the gene matches. CDR3 residues: CASSFEGGGGNTIYF. The CDR3 nucleotides are TGTGCCAGCAGCTTCGAAGGGGGCGGTGGAAACACCATATATTTT.

This clonotype was detected a few times. V is TRBV4-1 and J is TRBJ2-3; tentatively, D is TRBD1 or TRBD2 (5 bases each). In germline, CDR1 is MGHRA, CDR2 YSYEKL. This CDR3 region has 15 residues. V lost 4 bases and J lost 6, with 17 bases in between. The CDR3 reads CASSPGDPLWDTQYF. Here the CDR3 DNA reads TGCGCCAGCAGCCCCGGGGACCCCCTTTGGGATACGCAGTATTTT.

In its sample, this clonotype was seen a few times. The rearrangement links TRBV6-5 to TRBJ2-4; TRBD1 or TRBD2 may be the D gene (5 bases each). The CDR3 is made up of 16 amino acids. Trimming left V 0 bases short and J 3 bases short, with 12 bases between. CDR1 and CDR2 (germline): MNHEY, SVGAGI. As DNA, the CDR3 is TGTGCCAGCAGTTACTCGTCGGTGGGGGTCAAAAACATTCAGTACTTC. Translation gives CASSYSSVGVKNIQYF.

This clonotype was counted at least ten times. The chain's CDR3 is CASSPLAGAYGYTF. Written as DNA, the CDR3 is TGTGCCAGCTCACCACTTGCGGGCGCCTATGGCTACACCTTC. J is TRBJ1-2 and V is TRBV18; D not certain. CDR3 length equals 14 residues. V was pared by 1 base and J by 4 bases, with 10 bases between. CDR1 and CDR2 (germline): KGHSH, LQKENI.

The chain links TRBV20-1 to TRBJ2-3; D might be TRBD1 or TRBD2, each matching 5 bases. This CDR3 comprises 14 residues. Trimming stripped 6 bases from V and 0 bases from J, with 13 bases between. Germline V gives CDR1 DFQATT, CDR2 SNEGSKA (reference sequence). Here the CDR3 DNA reads TGCAGTGCGCGAGGGGCATATAGCACAGATACGCAGTATTTT. Translated, it gives CSARGAYSTDTQYF.

The gene calls are TRBV11-2 and TRBJ2-3; possibly TRBD1 for D (7 bases). Trimming cost V 4 bases and J 0 bases, with 23 bases left between them. The CDR3 totals 19 residues. Looked up from germline, CDR1 is SGHAT and CDR2 is FQNNGV. DNA of the CDR3: TGTGCCAGCAGCTCCCGACAGGGTAGGAGGGAGGTTAGCACAGATACGCAGTATTTT. It translates to CASSSRQGRREVSTDTQYF.

The CDR3 DNA reads as TGTGCCAGCAGTTTATATCCCGCGGACAGGGCTGGCTACACCTTC. Protein: CASSLYPADRAGYTF. The chain carries TRBV27 and TRBJ1-2; 8 bases align to TRBD1. The germline V gene encodes CDR1 MNHEY and CDR2 SMNVEV (reference sequence). J was trimmed by 7 bases and V by 1 base; bases with no gene match: 8. This CDR3 is built from 15 residues.

This clonotype has just a few counts. The V call is TRBV7-2, the J call TRBJ2-1; TRBD1 aligns across 9 bases. The germline V gene encodes CDR1 SGHTA and CDR2 FQGNSA. V dropped 5 bases and J dropped 10; count of bases not matched to a gene: 9. CDR3 length: 14 amino acids. CDR3 sequence: CASSGFTGGGEQFF. Here the CDR3 DNA reads TGTGCCAGCAGCGGATTCACAGGGGGCGGAGAGCAGTTCTTC.

The chain recombines TRBV5-1 with TRBJ2-7; a weak D match, TRBD2 (5 bases). The CDR3 extends over 14 amino acids. CDR1 and CDR2 (germline): SGHRS, YFSETQ. V was pared by 0 bases and J by 3 bases, with 10 bases between. This CDR3 reads CASSLGADYYEQYF. In DNA, the CDR3 is TGCGCCAGCAGCTTGGGGGCAGACTACTACGAGCAGTACTTC.

This clonotype was found many times. The chain joins TRBV20-1 to TRBJ2-5; D gene ambiguous. Between the trimmed V and J ends, which lost 0 bases and 2 bases, there was a span of 1 base. The germline CDR1 and CDR2 sequences are DFQATT and SNEGSKA (reference sequence). The CDR3 contains 11 residues. The CDR3 sequence is CSARDQETQYF. The CDR3 nucleotides are TGCAGTGCTAGAGATCAAGAGACCCAGTACTTC.

The chain carries TRBV4-1 and TRBJ2-6, with D tentatively TRBD1 (6 bases). Trimming shortened V by 1 base and J by 4 bases, and 17 bases separated the two germline ends. Germline V lookup: CDR1 MGHRA, CDR2 YSYEKL. CDR3 length: 18 residues. CDR3 loop: CASSQGQGLNPGANVLTF. DNA for the CDR3: TGCGCCAGCAGCCAAGGTCAGGGGTTGAACCCCGGGGCCAACGTCCTGACTTTC.

This clonotype appeared a few times. The rearrangement uses TRBV7-8 and TRBJ2-7; D perhaps matches TRBD2 (5 bases). V shed 2 bases and J shed 7 bases, with 18 bases lying between them. This CDR3 region has 15 residues. Germline V gene data show CDR1 as SGHVS and CDR2 as FQNEAQ. Here the CDR3 reads CASSLYHATGGEQYF. CDR3 in DNA: TGTGCCAGCAGCTTATATCATGCCACGGGCGGGGAGCAGTACTTC.

The V gene is TRBV20-1, the J gene TRBJ2-1, with a tentative D call TRBD2 (6 bases). The CDR3 is 15 residues long. The germline gives CDR1 DFQATT, CDR2 SNEGSKA (reference sequence). V lost 3 bases to trimming and J lost 0 bases, with 12 bases between them. CDR3 residues: CSASRRGFSYNEQFF. CDR3 in DNA: TGCAGTGCTAGTCGGCGGGGATTCTCCTACAATGAGCAGTTCTTC.

The chain has TRBV15 and TRBJ1-1; D remains ambiguous. Trimming stripped 0 bases from V and 1 base from J, with 9 bases between. Germline CDR1 is LNHNV and CDR2 is YYDKDF (reference sequence). The CDR3 spans 15 residues. DNA for the CDR3: TGTGCCACCAGCAGAGATCCGGCTGGGAACACTGAAGCTTTCTTT. Its translation is CATSRDPAGNTEAFF.

This clonotype was recorded at least ten times. The chain couples TRBV6-5 to TRBJ2-7, with 8 nucleotides matching TRBD2. The germline V gene has CDR1 MNHEY and CDR2 SVGAGI. The V segment lost 5 bases and the J segment 1 base; nucleotides outside the gene matches: 7. CDR3 length equals 15 residues. The CDR3 loop is CASSPGGVRSYEQYF. CDR3 nucleotide sequence: TGTGCCAGCAGTCCCGGGGGGGTGAGGTCCTACGAGCAGTACTTC.